A single TCR beta chain is shown here with its context. The antigen is unknown. These data come from a study of cytomegalovirus exposure and HLA in healthy donors. The overall study: Later analysis reported that the roughly 130 validation repertoires shared the platform of the 600 to 750 first-cohort repertoires. Notes on the study in general: 150 to 200 TCR beta chains were listed as cytomegalovirus-associated. Among the CMV-associated chains, a few were confirmed in vitro as specific for CMV antigens. Reports showed the classifier diagnosing cytomegalovirus status with high specificity and sensitivity.

This CDR3 is 15 amino acids long. Assay used: immunoSEQ multiplex PCR; TCRdb lists only in-frame clones, some missing. The table lists 250,000 to 300,000 clones, roughly 89% of them singletons, with 0.35% to 0.45% in the top ten. Sequencing used PBMCs. The sequence was collected from a woman aged 18-35 years in good health and CMV-seronegative. The rearrangement joins TRBV21-1 to TRBJ2-3; the D call of TRBD2 is as the table states it, not checked on the DNA. TRBV21-1 is a documented pseudogene. Here the CDR3 DNA reads TGTGCCAGCAGCAAGTGGCGGGGGAGCACAGATACGCAGTATTTT. This gives the protein CASSKWRGSTDTQYF.